These 17 T cell receptor beta chains share one sample of origin, sequenced in a study of CD8 T cell repertoires and HIV-1 epitope variants. Using immunoSEQ multiplex PCR, the repertoire was profiled, and TCRdb retains in-frame clones only, with some absent. The sample records tens of thousands of clones, approximately 70% being singletons. The source material was uncultured baseline CD8+ T cells from peripheral blood mononuclear cells (PBMCs). All receptors come from a male donor with HIV.

The chain employs TRBV2 and TRBJ2-1; 9 bases map to TRBD1. The CDR3 loop spans 15 amino acids. Germline V gene sequence: CDR1 SNHLY, CDR2 FYNNEI. The trim removed 10 bases at V and 8 bases at J, leaving 15 bases unmatched. CDR3 coding DNA: TGTGCCACCATCCTGTTGACAGGGGGGTTCGATGAGCAGTTCTTC. Protein product: CATILLTGGFDEQFF. The whole variable domain, filled in from reference TRBV2 and TRBJ2-1, reads EPEVTQTPSHQVTQMGQEVILRCVPISNHLYFYWYRQILGQKVEFLVSFYNNEISEKSEIFDDQFSVERPDGSNFTLKIRSTKLEDSAMYFCATILLTGGFDEQFFGPGTRLTVL.

This chain joins TRBV6-5 and TRBJ2-7; D perhaps matches TRBD2 (5 bases). CDR3 size: 12 residues. CDR1 is MNHEY and CDR2 is SVGAGI in the germline V gene. V lost 6 bases to trimming and J lost 9 bases, with 15 bases between them. CDR3 in amino acids: CASSPGNTGQYF. For the CDR3, the DNA is TGTGCCAGCAGCCCGGGAAACACGGGGCAGTACTTC.

The genes are TRBV6-5 and TRBJ2-7; a possible D gene is TRBD1 (5 bases). V was pared by 6 bases and J by 0 bases, with 15 bases between. The CDR3 length is 15 residues. Germline-derived CDR1 and CDR2 are MNHEY and SVGAGI. CDR3 sequence: CASRRTGPSSYEQYF. As DNA, the CDR3 is TGTGCCAGCAGGCGAACAGGTCCGAGCTCCTACGAGCAGTACTTC.

The chain is built from TRBV28 and TRBJ1-5, with D tentatively TRBD1 (6 bases). V was clipped by 1 base and J by 6 bases, with 13 bases between them. The CDR3 spans 15 residues. CDR1 and CDR2 (germline): MDHEN, SYDVKM. The CDR3 reads CASSLFGGASQPQHF. In nucleotides, the CDR3 is TGTGCCAGCAGTTTATTCGGGGGGGCGAGTCAGCCCCAGCATTTT. Supplemented by reference TRBV28 and TRBJ1-5, the full variable domain reads DVKVTQSSRYLVKRTGEKVFLECVQDMDHENMFWYRQDPGLGLRLIYFSYDVKMKEKGDIPEGYSVSREKKERFSLILESASTNQTSMYLCASSLFGGASQPQHFGDGTRLSIL.

V usage is TRBV5-5 and J usage is TRBJ2-7; a possible D gene is TRBD1 (6 bases). Trimming removed 7 bases at V and 5 bases at J, with 16 bases between. This CDR3 contains 13 residues. Germline V gives CDR1 SGHKS, CDR2 YYEKEE (reference sequence). In DNA form, the CDR3 reads TGTGCCAGCCACGTACAGGGTACAGACGAGCAGTACTTC. It specifies CASHVQGTDEQYF.

V gene TRBV27 combines with J gene TRBJ2-1; no clear D. With 1 base removed from V and 4 bases from J, the gap between germline ends came to 14 bases. CDR3 length: 16 amino acids. CDR1 MNHEY and CDR2 SMNVEV come from the germline V gene (reference sequence). This CDR3 is CASSLLSRDLYNEQFF. Here the CDR3 DNA reads TGTGCCAGCAGTTTATTGTCCAGAGACCTTTACAATGAGCAGTTCTTC.

This rearrangement joins TRBV28 to TRBJ2-2; 8 bases align to TRBD1. V dropped 4 bases and J dropped 4; count of bases not matched to a gene: 5. This CDR3 is 15 amino acids long. CDR1 is MDHEN and CDR2 is SYDVKM in the germline V gene. The CDR3 DNA is TGTGCCAGCAGTTACGGACAGGGTGGCACCGGGGAGCTGTTTTTT. Protein sequence: CASSYGQGGTGELFF.

The chain's CDR3 is CATSRDRQGAGELFF. The CDR3 nucleotides are TGTGCCACCAGCAGAGATCGGCAGGGGGCCGGGGAGCTGTTTTTT. V usage is TRBV15 and J usage is TRBJ2-2; 7 nucleotides agree with TRBD1. This CDR3 has 15 amino acids. CDR1 is LNHNV, CDR2 YYDKDF, per germline (reference sequence). V was clipped by 0 bases and J by 6 bases; unmatched bases: 4.

The chain couples TRBV5-6 to TRBJ1-2; 9 bases are a match to TRBD1. This CDR3 is 14 amino acids long. V dropped 3 bases and J dropped 3; count of bases not matched to a gene: 3. Germline lookup yields CDR1 SGHDT and CDR2 YYEEEE. Here the CDR3 reads CASSSDRGYYGYTF. The CDR3 nucleotides read TGTGCCAGCAGCTCGGACAGGGGCTACTATGGCTACACCTTC.

The chain links TRBV28 to TRBJ2-7; D perhaps matches TRBD1 (6 bases). The CDR3 consists of 15 residues. Germline CDR1 and CDR2: MDHEN and SYDVKM. The V end was cut by 1 base, the J end by 2 bases, with 12 bases between. The CDR3 DNA follows: TGTGCCAGCAGTTTATCAGACCAGGGGCCCTACGAGCAGTACTTC. It yields the protein CASSLSDQGPYEQYF.

The chain is built from TRBV14 and TRBJ2-7; D unresolved. Between the trimmed V and J ends, which lost 0 bases and 9 bases, there was a span of 12 bases. The CDR3 runs 13 residues. CDR1 is SGHDN and CDR2 is FVKESK in the germline V gene. The CDR3 DNA follows: TGTGCCAGCAGCCAAGATTTGAGATCGGGGCAGTACTTC. This translates into CASSQDLRSGQYF.

This sequence joins TRBV18 and TRBJ2-3; perhaps TRBD2 as D (5 bases). The CDR3 extends over 16 amino acids. Between the trimmed V and J ends, which lost 3 bases and 2 bases, there was a span of 15 bases. Per germline, CDR1 KGHSH and CDR2 LQKENI. The CDR3 spells CASSPVAVGLTDTQYF. The CDR3 nucleotides are TGTGCCAGCTCACCCGTAGCCGTAGGACTCACAGATACGCAGTATTTT.

The rearrangement uses TRBV19 and TRBJ2-7; D might be TRBD2 (6 bases). This CDR3 region has 14 residues. V shed 4 bases and J shed 6 bases, with 16 bases lying between them. The germline V gene has CDR1 LNHDA and CDR2 SQIVND (reference sequence). The CDR3 region is CASSKLALPREQYF. CDR3 nucleotides: TGTGCCAGTAGTAAGCTAGCGCTTCCCCGCGAGCAGTACTTC. The full variable domain, rest sourced from reference TRBV19 and TRBJ2-7, is DGGITQSPKYLFRKEGQNVTLSCEQNLNHDAMYWYRQDPGQGLRLIYYSQIVNDFQKGDIAEGYSVSREKKESFPLTVTSAQKNPTAFYLCASSKLALPREQYFGPGTRLTVT.

The chain carries TRBV5-1 and TRBJ2-3, with D perhaps matching TRBD2 (8 bases). The length of the CDR3 is 16 residues. CDR1 SGHRS and CDR2 YFSETQ come from the germline V gene. V was shortened by 4 bases and J by 6 bases, with 21 bases between the two germline ends. CDR3 bases: TGCGCCAGCAGCCCCGAGACTAGCGTCAGGGGGGATACGCAGTATTTT. Translation gives CASSPETSVRGDTQYF.

The chain has TRBV25-1 and TRBJ2-2, with D uncertain. The germline V gene encodes CDR1 MGHDK and CDR2 SYGVNS. V was shortened by 6 bases and J by 7 bases, with 6 bases between the two germline ends. This CDR3 region has 11 residues. The CDR3 DNA is TGTGCCAGCAGGGACGTCGGGGAGCTGTTTTTT. As protein: CASRDVGELFF. Full variable domain (remainder filled in from reference TRBV25-1 and TRBJ2-2): EADIYQTPRYLVIGTGKKITLECSQTMGHDKMYWYQQDPGMELHLIHYSYGVNSTEKGDLSSESTVSRIRTEHFPLTLESARPSHTSQYLCASRDVGELFFGEGSRLTVL.

The J gene is TRBJ2-5, the V gene TRBV5-6; either TRBD1 or TRBD2 may fit D (5 bases each). V was trimmed by 0 bases and J by 4 bases, leaving 19 bases between them. The CDR3 extends over 17 amino acids. CDR1 is SGHDT and CDR2 is YYEEEE in the germline V gene. In DNA, the CDR3 is TGTGCCAGCAGCTTGGGGGGGAACAAAGAACCCACAGAGACCCAGTACTTC. Translating it yields CASSLGGNKEPTETQYF. The full variable domain, in which reference TRBV5-6 and TRBJ2-5 provide the parts outside the CDR3, is DAGVTQSPTHLIKTRGQQVTLRCSPKSGHDTVSWYQQALGQGPQFIFQYYEEEERQRGNFPDRFSGHQFPNYSSELNVNALLLGDSALYLCASSLGGNKEPTETQYFGPGTRLLVL.

This clone appeared a single time. The V and J genes are TRBV28 and TRBJ2-3; possible D gene TRBD2, 5 bases. Germline V gene lookup returns CDR1 MDHEN and CDR2 SYDVKM. This CDR3 is built from 14 residues. The V end lost 1 base, the J end lost 2 bases, and 7 bases lay between the germline ends. CDR3 residues: CASSLYRDTDTQYF. CDR3 nucleotide sequence: TGTGCCAGCAGTTTATACCGGGACACAGATACGCAGTATTTT.